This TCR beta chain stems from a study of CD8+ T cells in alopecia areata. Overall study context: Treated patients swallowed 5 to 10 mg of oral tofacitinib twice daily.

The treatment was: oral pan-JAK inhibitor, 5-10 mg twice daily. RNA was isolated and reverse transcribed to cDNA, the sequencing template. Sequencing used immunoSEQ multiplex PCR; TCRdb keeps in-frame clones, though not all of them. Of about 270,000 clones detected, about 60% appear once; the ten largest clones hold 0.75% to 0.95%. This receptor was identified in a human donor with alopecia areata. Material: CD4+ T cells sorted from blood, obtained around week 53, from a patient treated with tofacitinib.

The CDR3 DNA sequence: TGTGCCAGCAGCGGCCGACAGGCTGGGGGCGATCAGCCCCAGCATTTT. It yields the protein CASSGRQAGGDQPQHF. The gene calls are TRBV7-8 and TRBJ1-5; the D gene is possibly TRBD1 (6 bases). CDR3 length: 16 amino acids. Germline V gene lookup returns CDR1 SGHVS and CDR2 FQNEAQ. The V gene lost 5 bases and the J gene lost 5 bases, with 19 bases spanning the gap.